Below, 21 T cell receptor beta chains from the same sample are listed, as sequenced in a study of blood T cell repertoires in COVID-19. The repertoire was sequenced with immunoSEQ multiplex PCR; TCRdb's copy has only in-frame clones and lacks some. Of under 200,000 clones listed, 88% are singletons. The sequencing sample was made of peripheral blood. Source of these receptors: a man in his forties or fifties with active or convalescent COVID-19.

The genes are TRBV5-1 and TRBJ2-7; 9 nucleotides agree with TRBD2. V trimming: 0 bases; J trimming: 3 bases; junction bases outside the gene matches: 4. Per germline, CDR1 SGHRS and CDR2 YFSETQ. The CDR3 consists of 15 residues. CDR3 amino acids: CASSLDASGVYEQYF. In DNA, the CDR3 is TGCGCCAGCAGCTTGGACGCTAGCGGGGTCTACGAGCAGTACTTC.

As regards this clone: At one end the junction does not follow the germline gene, possibly because of a read error. The chain recombines TRBV11-2 with TRBJ2-7; 9 bases fit TRBD1. This CDR3 spans 14 amino acids. The germline gives CDR1 SGHAT, CDR2 FQNNGV. As DNA, the CDR3 is TGTGCCAGCAGCTTGGATCCGGGACAGGGCCCCCGGGTCTTC. Translated: CASSLDPGQGPRVF.

Here the CDR3 DNA reads TGTGCCAGCAGTCCAACAGGGGGCCTCTACAATGAGCAGTTCTTC. Its translation: CASSPTGGLYNEQFF. The chain combines TRBV6-5 with TRBJ2-1; 9 nucleotides line up with TRBD1. Germline CDR1 reads MNHEY; CDR2 reads SVGAGI. The V and J ends lost 5 bases and 3 bases, in that order; junction bases with no gene match: 5. This CDR3 is built from 15 residues.

The chain is built from TRBV5-4 and TRBJ2-7; TRBD1 agrees at 7 bases. Germline V gene data show CDR1 as SGHNT and CDR2 as YYREEE (reference sequence). With 4 bases clipped from V and 3 bases from J, the junction kept 4 bases outside the gene matches. This CDR3 has 13 residues. This CDR3 is CASSSDRDYEQYF. As DNA, the CDR3 is TGTGCCAGCAGCAGCGACAGGGACTACGAGCAGTACTTC.

This chain connects TRBV5-1 to TRBJ1-5; tentative D call: TRBD1 (5 bases). CDR3 size: 15 residues. V shed 0 bases and J shed 1 base, with 8 bases lying between them. The V gene's germline CDR1 is SGHRS and CDR2 YFSETQ. The CDR3 loop is CASSLEGVSNQPQHF. Here the CDR3 DNA reads TGCGCCAGCAGCTTGGAAGGGGTGAGCAATCAGCCCCAGCATTTT.

V gene TRBV5-1 combines with J gene TRBJ2-7; the match to TRBD1 covers 9 bases. Trimming removed 3 bases from V and 3 bases from J; junction bases left unmatched: 4. The CDR3 extends over 14 amino acids. CDR1 and CDR2 (germline): SGHRS, YFSETQ. The CDR3 nucleotides are TGCGCCAGCAGCTCCACAGGGGGCTTCTACGAGCAGTACTTC. This gives the protein CASSSTGGFYEQYF.

This clone showed up just a few times. The chain couples TRBV6-6 to TRBJ1-5; D may be TRBD1 (6 bases). This CDR3 is built from 14 residues. Trimming took off 7 bases at V and 0 bases at J, with 10 bases between the two ends. Looked up from germline, CDR1 is MNHNY and CDR2 is SVGAGI (reference sequence). The CDR3 sequence is CASKDSNSNQPQHF. The CDR3 DNA is TGTGCCAGCAAGGACAGCAATAGCAATCAGCCCCAGCATTTT.

The chain couples TRBV11-3 to TRBJ2-1, with TRBD1 as a possible D gene (6 bases). Germline V gene sequence: CDR1 SGHNT, CDR2 YENEEA. The CDR3 is 13 residues long. With 5 bases removed from V and 10 bases from J, the gap between germline ends came to 15 bases. In nucleotides, the CDR3 is TGTGCCAGCAGCATTAACAGGGTTGGCGAGCAGTTCTTC. Amino acid sequence: CASSINRVGEQFF.

The chain combines TRBV5-1 with TRBJ2-2; D is uncertain. The length of the CDR3 is 15 residues. Trimming removed 4 bases at V and 0 bases at J, with 10 bases between. The V gene's germline CDR1 is SGHRS and CDR2 YFSETQ. CDR3 sequence reads: CASSPSVANTGELFF. For the CDR3, the DNA is TGCGCCAGCAGCCCGTCCGTAGCGAACACCGGGGAGCTGTTTTTT.

The chain is built from TRBV4-2 and TRBJ2-1; 11 bases map to TRBD2. Unmatched junction bases numbered 4, after V lost 5 bases and J lost 7 bases. The CDR3 length is 14 residues. Per the germline V gene, CDR1 is LGHNA and CDR2 is YNFKEQ. The CDR3 DNA reads TGTGCCAGCAGCTCTACTAGCGGGAGTAATGAGCAGTTCTTC. This translates into CASSSTSGSNEQFF.

This clone was picked up a small number of times. V is TRBV5-1 and J is TRBJ1-2; 7 nucleotides line up with TRBD1. Trimming at V came to 0 bases and at J to 4 bases, leaving 3 bases not matched to a gene. CDR3 length: 14 residues. Germline V CDR1 and CDR2: SGHRS, YFSETQ. CDR3 sequence: CASSLETGFYGYTF. The CDR3, as DNA: TGCGCCAGCAGCTTGGAGACAGGGTTCTATGGCTACACCTTC.

The V and J genes are TRBV20-1 and TRBJ2-7, with 7 nucleotides matching TRBD1. Germline V gene lookup returns CDR1 DFQATT and CDR2 SNEGSKA (reference sequence). V was pared by 3 bases and J by 7 bases, with 18 bases of the junction left unmatched. The CDR3 is 16 residues long. The CDR3 DNA reads as TGCAGTGCTAGTCGCAGGGGGTCCTTGTACGTTTCTGAGCAGTACTTC. Translated: CSASRRGSLYVSEQYF.

The J gene is TRBJ2-6, the V gene TRBV24-1; TRBD1 is a possible D gene (6 bases). CDR1 KGHDR and CDR2 SFDVKD come from the germline V gene. The CDR3 consists of 19 residues. V was clipped by 5 bases and J by 0 bases, with 19 bases between them. The chain's CDR3 is CATSVARQGPSSGANVLTF. The CDR3 DNA follows: TGTGCCACCAGTGTTGCCCGGCAGGGGCCAAGCTCTGGGGCCAACGTCCTGACTTTC.

The genes are TRBV7-8 and TRBJ2-2; 9 bases are shared with TRBD2. The trim removed 1 base at V and 4 bases at J, leaving 7 bases unmatched. Germline V gives CDR1 SGHVS, CDR2 FQNEAQ. The CDR3 length is 17 residues. The CDR3 here is CASSLGRGTSSTGELFF. In DNA form, the CDR3 reads TGTGCCAGCAGCTTAGGCCGCGGGACTAGCAGCACCGGGGAGCTGTTTTTT.

This clone was counted a single time. The chain is built from TRBV5-1 and TRBJ2-1; the D is unclear. V was pared by 2 bases and J by 5 bases, with 20 bases between. Per the germline V gene, CDR1 is SGHRS and CDR2 is YFSETQ. This CDR3 contains 17 residues. CDR3: CASSLELTRSRNNEQFF. In DNA form, the CDR3 reads TGCGCCAGCAGCTTAGAGCTTACCCGAAGCCGAAACAATGAGCAGTTCTTC.

The chain joins TRBV5-8 to TRBJ2-5, with TRBD2 matching 15 bases. The germline V gene encodes CDR1 SGHTS and CDR2 YDEGEE. V was pared by 4 bases and J by 2 bases, with 6 bases of the junction left unmatched. The CDR3 sequence is 17 residues long. For the CDR3, the DNA is TGTGCCAGCAGCCCCGGACTAGCGGGGGGGCAGCAAGAGACCCAGTACTTC. As protein: CASSPGLAGGQQETQYF.

The chain is built from TRBV5-1 and TRBJ2-7; D is ambiguous. The CDR3 has 13 amino acids. Per the germline V gene, CDR1 is SGHRS and CDR2 is YFSETQ. Trimming shortened V by 1 base and J by 1 base, and 6 bases separated the two germline ends. CDR3 loop: CASSLLASYEQYF. The CDR3 coding sequence is TGCGCCAGCAGCTTGCTCGCGTCCTACGAGCAGTACTTC.

This chain joins TRBV19 and TRBJ2-7, with 10 bases identical to TRBD2. Germline trimming cut 4 bases from V and 4 bases from J; bases unmatched to any gene: 4. The CDR3 extends over 14 amino acids. Germline values: CDR1 LNHDA, CDR2 SQIVND (reference sequence). This CDR3 reads CASSRAGGLYEQYF. Here the CDR3 DNA reads TGTGCCAGTAGTAGAGCGGGGGGGCTTTACGAGCAGTACTTC.

The rearrangement links TRBV7-2 to TRBJ2-2; 13 nucleotides match TRBD2. Germline CDR1 and CDR2: SGHTA and FQGNSA. The CDR3 is 17 amino acids. V shed 5 bases, J shed 2 bases, and the junction held 5 bases outside the gene matches. This chain's CDR3 is CASSPTSGGSNTGELFF. DNA for the CDR3: TGTGCCAGCAGCCCGACTAGCGGGGGGAGTAACACCGGGGAGCTGTTTTTT.

This clone came up once. V usage is TRBV3-1 (or the pseudogene TRBV3-2) and J usage is TRBJ1-4; no clear D. The CDR3 covers 17 residues. CDR1 and CDR2 from the germline V gene are LGHDT and YNNKEL (reference sequence). The ends were cut back, 4 bases at V and 6 bases at J, with 21 bases in the middle. This CDR3 is CASSLNSRTGVYEKLFF. The CDR3 bases are TGTGCCAGCAGCCTCAACTCTCGGACCGGGGTTTATGAAAAACTGTTTTTT.

V is TRBV29-1 and J is TRBJ2-5, with 11 bases matching TRBD2. V lost 5 bases, J lost 7 bases, and 9 bases stayed unmatched. This CDR3 spans 14 amino acids. The germline gives CDR1 SQVTM, CDR2 ANQGSEA. CDR3 nucleotides: TGCAGCGTTTCCCTAGCGGGAGGTACCGGGACCCAGTACTTC. It translates to CSVSLAGGTGTQYF.